The 28 T cell receptor beta chains below were found in one sample sequenced in a study of human T cells and chemical hapten exposure. TCRdb called the RACE reads again in MiXCR, with one record for every CDR3 protein. The sample has 74,000 or so distinct CDR3 sequences, approximately 12% seen once. Time point reported: patch test 1, 2 weeks after DPC sensitization. Treatment reported: therapeutic diphenylcyclopropenone sensitization with weekly scalp DPC. Sequences were derived from whole blood, sampled in connection with sensitization to the hapten diphenylcyclopropenone (DPC). The origin of the receptors is a woman in her fifties or sixties with alopecia areata. Some clones in this sample may be carry-over from other donors' samples.

CDR3 nucleotides: TGCGCCAGCAAGGGGGCTGGTAATGAGCAGTTCTTC. The encoded protein is CASKGAGNEQFF. The chain carries TRBV4-1 and TRBJ2-1, with 7 bases lining up with TRBD1. Per germline, CDR1 MGHRA and CDR2 YSYEKL. The CDR3 is 12 residues long. The V and J ends lost 7 bases and 7 bases, in that order; junction bases with no gene match: 4.

This clonotype came up many times. This chain joins TRBV29-1 and TRBJ2-5; D unresolved. Trimming took 3 bases from V and 5 from J, leaving 13 bases between them. The germline V gene has CDR1 SQVTM and CDR2 ANQGSEA. The CDR3 has 13 residues. This CDR3 reads CSVESDGTETQYF. The CDR3 nucleotides read TGCAGCGTTGAGTCGGACGGAACCGAGACCCAGTACTTC.

This clonotype was seen at least ten times. The chain recombines TRBV6-5 with TRBJ2-1; TRBD1 aligns across 11 bases. This CDR3 has 16 residues. The germline V gene has CDR1 MNHEY and CDR2 SVGAGI. V was clipped by 2 bases and J by 8 bases; unmatched bases: 8. DNA of the CDR3: TGTGCCAGCAGTTACCCTCCGGGACAGGGGGTACATGAGCAGTTCTTC. Protein product: CASSYPPGQGVHEQFF.

The table lists this clonotype with many counts. The chain carries TRBV7-9 and TRBJ1-4; TRBD1 is a possible D gene (5 bases). The CDR3 runs 15 residues. Between the trimmed V and J ends, which lost 4 bases and 5 bases, there was a span of 14 bases. The germline CDR1 and CDR2 sequences are SEHNR and FQNEAQ (reference sequence). CDR3 bases: TGTGCCAGCAGCTATACAGGAAGCAGAAATGAAAAACTGTTTTTT. Protein product: CASSYTGSRNEKLFF.

This clonotype was found a few times. V gene TRBV18 combines with J gene TRBJ1-1; no reliable D call. CDR3 length equals 16 residues. CDR1 is KGHSH, CDR2 LQKENI, per germline. V lost 2 bases and J lost 0, with 13 bases in between. CDR3 protein: CASSPISNRLNTEAFF. The CDR3 nucleotides are TGTGCCAGCTCACCAATATCGAACCGATTGAACACTGAAGCTTTCTTT.

The chain has TRBV18 and TRBJ2-6; 8 nucleotides agree with TRBD1. Germline trimming cut 3 bases from V and 0 bases from J; bases unmatched to any gene: 4. The CDR3 spans 17 residues. The V gene's germline CDR1 is KGHSH and CDR2 LQKENI. Written as DNA, the CDR3 is TGTGCCAGCTCACCTAGGACAGGGAACTCTGGGGCCAACGTCCTGACTTTC. Translating it yields CASSPRTGNSGANVLTF.

The chain is built from TRBV7-6 and TRBJ1-3; D is unclear. Trimming shortened V by 4 bases and J by 0 bases, and 16 bases separated the two germline ends. Germline V gives CDR1 SGHVS, CDR2 FNYEAQ. There are 17 residues in the CDR3. CDR3 region: CASSSFGSMSSGNTIYF. CDR3 coding DNA: TGTGCCAGCAGCTCCTTCGGGTCAATGAGCTCTGGAAACACCATATATTTT.

The rearrangement links TRBV7-9 to TRBJ2-7, with D possibly matching TRBD2 (7 bases). With 5 bases removed from V and 2 bases from J, the gap between germline ends came to 25 bases. Germline V gives CDR1 SEHNR, CDR2 FQNEAQ (reference sequence). The CDR3 is 18 residues long. The CDR3 loop is CASSTRGAVAGAPYEQYF. DNA of the CDR3: TGTGCCAGCAGCACCCGGGGGGCGGTCGCAGGGGCCCCCTACGAGCAGTACTTC.

This clonotype appeared many times. The rearrangement joins TRBV11-2 to TRBJ1-3; D is undetermined. Trimming took off 0 bases at V and 0 bases at J, with 6 bases between the two ends. The CDR3 loop spans 15 amino acids. CDR1 and CDR2 from the germline V gene are SGHAT and FQNNGV. CDR3: CASSLDPTSGNTIYF. The CDR3 nucleotides are TGTGCCAGCAGCTTAGATCCCACCTCTGGAAACACCATATATTTT.

The sample holds many counts of this clonotype. This chain uses TRBV7-9 with TRBJ2-3, with 11 bases fitting TRBD2. Trimming removed 4 bases from V and 1 base from J; junction bases left unmatched: 1. The germline gives CDR1 SEHNR, CDR2 FQNEAQ (reference sequence). This CDR3 has 15 residues. The CDR3 protein is CASSWGLAGTDTQYF. The CDR3 DNA follows: TGTGCCAGCAGCTGGGGACTAGCGGGCACAGATACGCAGTATTTT. The variable domain in full, completed from reference TRBV7-9 and TRBJ2-3, reads DTGVSQNPRHKITKRGQNVTFRCDPISEHNRLYWYRQTLGQGPEFLTYFQNEAQLEKSRLLSDRFSAERPKGSFSTLEIQRTEQGDSAMYLCASSWGLAGTDTQYFGPGTRLTVL.

The rearrangement uses TRBV7-3 and TRBJ2-1; 12 bases are a match to TRBD2. The ends lost 4 bases at V and 2 bases at J; junction bases unmatched: 9. The CDR3 runs to 18 residues. The germline V gene has CDR1 SGHTA and CDR2 FQGTGA. CDR3 DNA: TGTGCCAGCAGCTCCGGACTAGCGGGACGAGGAGCCTACAATGAGCAGTTCTTC. As protein: CASSSGLAGRGAYNEQFF.

The rearrangement joins TRBV6-6 to TRBJ1-2, with D unclear. The CDR3 totals 14 residues. V lost 6 bases and J lost 2, with 13 bases in between. From germline, CDR1 is MNHNY and CDR2 SVGAGI (reference sequence). The chain's CDR3 is CASSPAVWNYGYTF. In DNA form, the CDR3 reads TGTGCCAGCAGCCCGGCGGTATGGAACTATGGCTACACCTTC.

This chain connects TRBV6-4 to TRBJ2-2, with D possibly being TRBD1 (5 bases). Trimming removed 5 bases at V and 2 bases at J, with 12 bases between. In germline, CDR1 is MRHNA, CDR2 SNTAGT. The CDR3 is made up of 15 amino acids. CDR3 nucleotide sequence: TGTGCCAGCAGTCACGGACATAGTAACACCGGGGAGCTGTTTTTT. Its protein product is CASSHGHSNTGELFF.

This clonotype has ten or more counts. The CDR3: CASSLNRGENSPLHF. The CDR3 nucleotides read TGCGCCAGCAGCTTGAACAGGGGCGAGAATTCACCCCTCCACTTT. The rearrangement links TRBV5-1 to TRBJ1-6; TRBD1 aligns across 7 bases. J gave up 7 bases and V 1 base, and 5 bases lay outside the gene matches. The CDR3 loop spans 15 amino acids. Per the germline V gene, CDR1 is SGHRS and CDR2 is YFSETQ.

The rearrangement uses TRBV9 and TRBJ2-7, with D possibly being TRBD1 (5 bases). The CDR3 totals 14 residues. V lost 4 bases and J lost 3, with 14 bases in between. Per the germline V gene, CDR1 is SGDLS and CDR2 is YYNGEE. CDR3 coding DNA: TGTGCCAGCAGCCCTCGACAGTCAGGCTACGAGCAGTACTTC. It yields the protein CASSPRQSGYEQYF.

The chain links TRBV21-1 to TRBJ1-5. TRBV21-1 represents a pseudogene. CDR3 length: 12 residues. The CDR3 DNA reads TGTGCCAGCAGCAAAGGGGAACAGCCCCAGCATTTT. Translating gives CASSKGEQPQHF.

This clonotype has only a few counts. The junction differs from germline at one of its ends, possibly a read error. This sequence joins TRBV29-1 and TRBJ2-1; D perhaps matches TRBD1 (6 bases). CDR1 SQVTM and CDR2 ANQGSEA come from the germline V gene. The CDR3 consists of 9 residues. The chain's CDR3 is CSVGTEKRF. CDR3 DNA sequence: TGCAGCGTTGGGACAGAGAAACGGTTC.

Turning to this clonotype: A much bigger clone sits one base away, suggesting this may be a read error. The chain is built from TRBV3-1 and TRBJ2-7; perhaps D is TRBD1 or TRBD2 (5 bases each). This CDR3 is built from 11 residues. The germline V gene encodes CDR1 LGHDT and CDR2 YNNKEL (reference sequence). CDR3 nucleotides: TGTGCCAGCAGCCACAGGGACGAGCAGAACTTC. It codes for CASSHRDEQNF.

The CDR3 reads CASSLMSETNSPLHF. The CDR3 DNA sequence: TGCGCCAGCAGCTTGATGTCCGAAACTAATTCACCCCTCCACTTT. The chain couples TRBV5-1 to TRBJ1-6; D gene ambiguous. The V end lost 1 base, the J end lost 6 bases, and 11 bases lay between the germline ends. The CDR3 sequence is 15 residues long. Germline lookup yields CDR1 SGHRS and CDR2 YFSETQ.

This clonotype has ten or more counts. The chain carries TRBV6-4 and TRBJ1-1; D might be TRBD1 (5 bases). There are 14 residues in the CDR3. Trimming took 6 bases from V and 1 from J, leaving 12 bases between them. Germline V gives CDR1 MRHNA, CDR2 SNTAGT. Written as DNA, the CDR3 is TGTGCCAGCAGACCATATGGGGCGAACACTGAAGCTTTCTTT. Translating it yields CASRPYGANTEAFF.

V is TRBV19 and J is TRBJ1-5; no clear D gene. The CDR3 totals 12 residues. Per the germline V gene, CDR1 is LNHDA and CDR2 is SQIVND (reference sequence). V was clipped by 3 bases and J by 2 bases, with 2 bases between them. The CDR3 bases are TGTGCCAGTAGTATTGGCAATCAGCCCCAGCATTTT. Its translation is CASSIGNQPQHF. The full variable domain, with the rest looked up from reference TRBV19 and TRBJ1-5, is DGGITQSPKYLFRKEGQNVTLSCEQNLNHDAMYWYRQDPGQGLRLIYYSQIVNDFQKGDIAEGYSVSREKKESFPLTVTSAQKNPTAFYLCASSIGNQPQHFGDGTRLSIL.

The V and J genes are TRBV7-9 and TRBJ1-2, with 11 bases identical to TRBD1. CDR1 and CDR2 from the germline V gene are SEHNR and FQNEAQ (reference sequence). V lost 5 bases to trimming and J lost 6 bases; unmatched junction nucleotides: 11. The CDR3 runs 16 residues. CDR3 residues: CASSRTLGQGVDGYTF. The CDR3 nucleotides read TGTGCCAGCAGCCGGACCCTGGGACAGGGGGTTGATGGCTACACCTTC. The whole variable domain, filled in from reference TRBV7-9 and TRBJ1-2, reads DTGVSQNPRHKITKRGQNVTFRCDPISEHNRLYWYRQTLGQGPEFLTYFQNEAQLEKSRLLSDRFSAERPKGSFSTLEIQRTEQGDSAMYLCASSRTLGQGVDGYTFGSGTRLTVV.

This clonotype was observed at least ten times. The chain is built from TRBV20-1 and TRBJ1-1, with D possibly being TRBD1 (5 bases). The germline V gene encodes CDR1 DFQATT and CDR2 SNEGSKA (reference sequence). CDR3 size: 11 residues. The V end was cut by 6 bases, the J end by 4 bases, with 9 bases between. As DNA, the CDR3 is TGCAGTGCCCGGGGGGGCACTGAAGCTTTCTTT. Translated: CSARGGTEAFF.

The chain has TRBV20-1 and TRBJ1-5; 7 positions match TRBD1. J lost 1 base, V lost 1 base, and 1 base had no gene match. Germline values: CDR1 DFQATT, CDR2 SNEGSKA (reference sequence). The CDR3 has 14 residues. CDR3 amino acids: CSARAGGSNQPQHF. The CDR3 bases are TGCAGTGCTAGAGCAGGGGGGAGCAATCAGCCCCAGCATTTT.

A few counts support this clonotype. V and J are TRBV12-2 and TRBJ1-1. TRBV12-2 is a pseudogene locus. The CDR3 totals 14 residues. The CDR3 loop reads CASRLAPVGTEAFF. Written as DNA, the CDR3 is TGTGCAAGTCGCTTAGCGCCCGTGGGCACTGAAGCTTTCTTT.

CDR3 residues: CASRRQPSSYEQYF. In nucleotides, the CDR3 is TGTGCCAGCAGGAGACAGCCGAGCTCCTACGAGCAGTACTTC. The chain is built from TRBV27 and TRBJ2-7; tentative D call: TRBD1 (5 bases). CDR1 and CDR2 from the germline V gene are MNHEY and SMNVEV (reference sequence). The CDR3 loop spans 14 amino acids. V lost 6 bases to trimming and J lost 0 bases, with 12 bases between them.

This clonotype was recorded a few times. This chain uses TRBV11-2 with TRBJ1-2; weak D call: TRBD1 (5 bases). Germline CDR1 SGHAT, CDR2 FQNNGV. This CDR3 is 12 amino acids long. Between the trimmed V and J ends, which lost 4 bases and 8 bases, there was a span of 11 bases. This CDR3 is CASSSQGLGYTF. In nucleotides, the CDR3 is TGTGCCAGCAGCTCTCAGGGTCTCGGCTACACCTTC.

This clonotype was seen many times. The V call is TRBV5-1, the J call TRBJ2-7; weak D call: TRBD2 (6 bases). V was shortened by 0 bases and J by 2 bases, with 12 bases between the two germline ends. This CDR3 is built from 15 residues. Per the germline V gene, CDR1 is SGHRS and CDR2 is YFSETQ. The CDR3 region is CASSLVGGRAYEQYF. CDR3 nucleotide sequence: TGCGCCAGCAGCTTGGTCGGGGGACGCGCCTACGAGCAGTACTTC.